This is a list of T cell receptor beta chains from one sample in a study of blood T cell repertoires in COVID-19. Sequencing was performed with immunoSEQ multiplex PCR; in TCRdb, only in-frame clones are kept and a portion is missing. The sample has approximately 260,000 clones; nearly 90% are singletons. Specimen: peripheral blood. The receptors here all came from a woman in her forties who had recovered from COVID-19. CDR3s include the opening cysteine and the closing phenylalanine or tryptophan. Each record gives: J gene, CDR3 length, D gene, V gene, clone size, CDR3 DNA, CDR3 protein. A D gene is named only where the DNA matches it firmly. Expanded clones are given a class, and other clones once, few, many or no size at all.

TRBJ1-3,15,TRBD1,TRBV10-3,.,TGTGCCACAAGACAGGGAGGAATCTCTGGAAACACCATATATTTT,CATRQGGISGNTIYF
TRBJ2-1,14,TRBD2,TRBV10-2,.,TGCGCCAGCGAGGATTTAGCGGGAGACAATGAGCAGTTCTTC,CASEDLAGDNEQFF
TRBJ2-7,11,.,TRBV5-6,few,TGTGCCAGCAGCTTGTACGGCGAGCAGTACTTC,CASSLYGEQYF
TRBJ2-1,15,TRBD2,TRBV10-2,.,TGCGCCAGCAGCCGCGGACTAGCGGGAAGGTATGAGCAGTTCTTC,CASSRGLAGRYEQFF
TRBJ1-1,14,.,TRBV2,.,TGTGCCAGCAGTGCCCAGGACAGTCACACTGAAGCTTTCTTT,CASSAQDSHTEAFF
TRBJ2-3,15,.,TRBV3-1/TRBV3-2,.,TGTGCCAGCAGCCAAGTACGGGGAAACACAGATACGCAGTATTTT,CASSQVRGNTDTQYF
TRBJ2-2,16,.,TRBV6-5,.,TGTGCCAGCAGTTACGTGAGACTAGGGAACACCGGGGAGCTGTTTTTT,CASSYVRLGNTGELFF
TRBJ1-2,16,.,TRBV7-9,.,TGTGCCAGCAGCTCCCTGCCGGTACCTACTAGCTATGGCTACACCTTC,CASSSLPVPTSYGYTF
TRBJ1-1,14,.,TRBV30,.,TGTGCCTGGAGTTTCCGAGGTCCGGACACTGAAGCTTTCTTT,CAWSFRGPDTEAFF
TRBJ2-6,16,.,TRBV6-2/TRBV6-3,.,TGTGCCAGCAGTTATTCGGACAGCTCTGGGGCCAACGTCCTGACTTTC,CASSYSDSSGANVLTF
TRBJ2-1,18,TRBD2,TRBV6-2/TRBV6-3,.,TGTGCCAGCAGTTGGCCGGGACTAGCGGGGGGCCTATACAATGAGCAGTTCTTC,CASSWPGLAGGLYNEQFF
TRBJ2-5,16,TRBD2,TRBV11-2,few,TGTGCCAGCAGCTTAGGGCGGGGGGCACGAAGAGAGACCCAGTACTTC,CASSLGRGARRETQYF